Given below is one T cell receptor (beta chain) in context. This record belongs to a study of blood T cell repertoires in COVID-19. The repertoire was sequenced with immunoSEQ multiplex PCR; TCRdb's copy has only in-frame clones and lacks some. This table holds some 150,000 clones, approximately 83% found once. The germline V gene encodes CDR1 GTSNPN and CDR2 SVGIG (reference sequence). This CDR3 is built from 20 residues. The ends were cut back, 6 bases at V and 0 bases at J, with 27 bases in the middle. Sequenced: peripheral blood. This sequence originates from a woman aged 55-70 years with acute or convalescent COVID-19. The J gene is TRBJ2-6, the V gene TRBV30; tentative D call: TRBD1 (6 bases). In DNA, the CDR3 is TGTGCCTGCAACATCCGATACCGGGACAAAGACCACTCTGGGGCCAACGTCCTGACTTTC. Encoded protein: CACNIRYRDKDHSGANVLTF.